Each of the 4 T cell receptor beta chains below was sequenced from the same sample in a study of response to subunit inactivated influenza vaccine. TCRdb reprocessed the RT-PCR reads via MiXCR and lists one record per CDR3 protein. This table holds 750,000 to 850,000 distinct CDR3 sequences, about a fifth found once. The sample was PBMCs from blood, taken 5 to 6 days after vaccination. Source of these receptors: a man between 50 and 59 years old who received an inactivated influenza vaccine.

This clonotype has a handful of counts. The chain carries TRBV6-1 and TRBJ1-4; no definite D call. Germline loops: CDR1 MNHNS, CDR2 SASEGT. The CDR3 has 13 amino acids. Trimming removed 4 bases at V and 4 bases at J, with 7 bases between. The CDR3 DNA reads TGTGCCAGCAGTGTGGTCCATAATGAAAAACTGTTTTTT. Its protein is CASSVVHNEKLFF.

This clonotype was seen more than once but under ten times. The J gene is TRBJ1-2, the V gene TRBV6-5; D perhaps matches TRBD1 (6 bases). The germline V gene has CDR1 MNHEY and CDR2 SVGAGI. Trimming took 6 bases from V and 7 from J, leaving 12 bases between them. The CDR3 has 12 residues. For the CDR3, the DNA is TGTGCCAGCAGAAAAACAGGGTCTGGCTACACCTTC. Amino acids: CASRKTGSGYTF.

This clonotype came up a few times. The V call is TRBV5-1, the J call TRBJ2-5; D call uncertain. This CDR3 comprises 13 residues. Trimming removed 4 bases from V and 5 bases from J, with 12 bases in between. Germline CDR1 is SGHRS and CDR2 is YFSETQ. CDR3 coding DNA: TGCGCCAGCAGCGGATCAGATATTGAGACCCAGTACTTC. This translates into CASSGSDIETQYF.

The chain recombines TRBV5-1 with TRBJ2-5; the D gene could be TRBD1 or TRBD2 (5 bases each). Germline CDR1 and CDR2: SGHRS and YFSETQ. The germline V and J ends were trimmed by 0 bases and 4 bases, with 10 bases remaining between them. This CDR3 region has 14 residues. The DNA of the CDR3 is TGCGCCAGCAGCTTGGCGTTTGGGGGAGAGACCCAGTACTTC. This sequence encodes CASSLAFGGETQYF. Variable domain in full (rest from reference TRBV5-1 and TRBJ2-5): KAGVTQTPRYLIKTRGQQVTLSCSPISGHRSVSWYQQTPGQGLQFLFEYFSETQRNKGNFPGRFSGRQFSNSRSEMNVSTLELGDSALYLCASSLAFGGETQYFGPGTRLLVL.